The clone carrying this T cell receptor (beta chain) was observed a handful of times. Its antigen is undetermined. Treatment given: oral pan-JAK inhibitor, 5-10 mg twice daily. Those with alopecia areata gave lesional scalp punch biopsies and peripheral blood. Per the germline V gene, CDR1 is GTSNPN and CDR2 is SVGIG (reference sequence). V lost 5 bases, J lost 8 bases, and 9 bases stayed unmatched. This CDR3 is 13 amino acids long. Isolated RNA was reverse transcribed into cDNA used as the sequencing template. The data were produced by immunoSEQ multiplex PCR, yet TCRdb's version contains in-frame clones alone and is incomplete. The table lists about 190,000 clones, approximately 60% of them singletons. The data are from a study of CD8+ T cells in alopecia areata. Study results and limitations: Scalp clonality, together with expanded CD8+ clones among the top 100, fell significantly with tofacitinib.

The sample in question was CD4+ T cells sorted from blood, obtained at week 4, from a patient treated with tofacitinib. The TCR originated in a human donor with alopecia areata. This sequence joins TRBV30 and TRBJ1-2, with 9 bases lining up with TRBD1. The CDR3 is CAWVPDRGGGYTF. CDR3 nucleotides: TGTGCCTGGGTTCCGGACAGGGGAGGAGGCTACACCTTC. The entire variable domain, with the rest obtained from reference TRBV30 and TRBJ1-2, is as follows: SQTIHQWPATLVQPVGSPLSLECTVEGTSNPNLYWYRQAAGRGLQLLFYSVGIGQISSEVPQNLSASRPQDRQFILSSKKLLLSDSGFYLCAWVPDRGGGYTFGSGTRLTVV.